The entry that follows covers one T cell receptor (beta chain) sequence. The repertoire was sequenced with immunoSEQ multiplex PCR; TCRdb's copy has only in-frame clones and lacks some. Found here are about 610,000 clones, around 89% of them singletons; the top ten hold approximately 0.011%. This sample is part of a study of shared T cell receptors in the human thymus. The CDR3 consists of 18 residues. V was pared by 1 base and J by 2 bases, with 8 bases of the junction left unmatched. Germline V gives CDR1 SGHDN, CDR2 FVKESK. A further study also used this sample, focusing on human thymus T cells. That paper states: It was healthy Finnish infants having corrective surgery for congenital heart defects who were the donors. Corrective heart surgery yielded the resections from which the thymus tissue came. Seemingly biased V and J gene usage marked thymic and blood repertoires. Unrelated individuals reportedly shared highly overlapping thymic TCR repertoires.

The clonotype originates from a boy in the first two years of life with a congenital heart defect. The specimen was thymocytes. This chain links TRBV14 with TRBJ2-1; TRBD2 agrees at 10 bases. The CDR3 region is CASSQARPSGRAYNEQFF. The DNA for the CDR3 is TGTGCCAGCAGCCAAGCCCGTCCAAGCGGGAGGGCCTACAATGAGCAGTTCTTC.